This T cell receptor (beta chain) comes out of a study of blood T cell repertoires in COVID-19. Looking at the study overall: Recovered Cohort 3 donors showed two negative PCRs, clearance, or symptom resolution.

Repertoires were generated with immunoSEQ multiplex PCR, while TCRdb's copy carries only in-frame clones and drops some. This repertoire shows fewer than 250,000 clones, roughly 91% found once; its top ten account for about 7%. This CDR3 has 16 residues. Germline loops: CDR1 SEHNR, CDR2 FQNEAQ (reference sequence). V was clipped by 0 bases and J by 8 bases; unmatched bases: 7. Researchers sorted participants into cohorts using their self-reported clinical history. This sequence was found in a man younger than 40 in a cohort exposed to, infected with or recovered from COVID-19 (not recorded which). The gene calls are TRBV7-9 and TRBJ2-1; 10 positions match TRBD2. The sample taken for sequencing was PBMCs or T cells enriched from blood (not recorded which). The CDR3 here is CASSLASGRATDEQFF. The CDR3 bases are TGTGCCAGCAGCTTAGCCAGCGGGAGGGCGACCGATGAGCAGTTCTTC.